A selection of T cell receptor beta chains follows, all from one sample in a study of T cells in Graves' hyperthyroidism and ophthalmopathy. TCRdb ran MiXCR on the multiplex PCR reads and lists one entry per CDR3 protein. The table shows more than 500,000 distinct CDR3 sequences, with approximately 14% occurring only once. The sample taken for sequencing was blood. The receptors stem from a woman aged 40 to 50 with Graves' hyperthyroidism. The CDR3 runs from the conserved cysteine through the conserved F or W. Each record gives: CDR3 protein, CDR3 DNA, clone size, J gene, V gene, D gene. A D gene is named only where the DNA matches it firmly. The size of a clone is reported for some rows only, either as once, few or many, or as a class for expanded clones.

CASSGLAGGDEQFF TGTGCCAGCAGTGGACTAGCGGGAGGCGATGAGCAGTTCTTC many TRBJ2-1 TRBV6-1 TRBD2
CASSLAADGYEQYF TGCGCCAGCAGCTTGGCGGCTGACGGATACGAGCAGTACTTC many TRBJ2-7 TRBV5-1 -
CASSVRLADFNEQFF TGTGCCAGCAGCGTGCGACTAGCGGACTTCAATGAGCAGTTCTTC few TRBJ2-1 TRBV9 TRBD2
CAWSGGRDPYNEQFF TGTGCCTGGAGTGGGGGCCGGGACCCCTACAATGAGCAGTTCTTC many TRBJ2-1 TRBV30 -
CASSLAGTVNTGELFF TGCGCCAGCAGCTTGGCCGGGACAGTCAACACCGGGGAGCTGTTTTTT - TRBJ2-2 TRBV5-1 TRBD1
CASSLDSSSYNEQFF TGCGCCAGCAGCTTGGACAGCAGCTCCTACAATGAGCAGTTCTTC many TRBJ2-1 TRBV5-1 -
CSAYSGTGIETQYF TGCAGTGCATACTCCGGGACAGGGATCGAGACCCAGTACTTC many TRBJ2-5 TRBV20-1 TRBD1
CAISESVLGGEKQPQHF TGTGCCATCAGTGAGTCAGTATTAGGGGGCGAAAAACAGCCCCAGCATTTT many TRBJ1-5 TRBV10-3 TRBD1
CSAREGFTGELFF TGCAGTGCTAGAGAAGGGTTCACCGGGGAGCTGTTTTTT few TRBJ2-2 TRBV20-1 -
CASSKADLQETQYF TGCGCCAGCAGCAAAGCGGACCTCCAAGAGACCCAGTACTTC many TRBJ2-5 TRBV5-1 -
CASSPQGARDETQYF TGTGCCAGCAGCCCCCAGGGGGCGCGGGATGAGACCCAGTACTTC - TRBJ2-5 TRBV7-9 TRBD1
CASSSERGPTDTQYF TGTGCTAGCAGCTCAGAGCGGGGACCCACAGATACGCAGTATTTT many TRBJ2-3 TRBV7-7 TRBD2
CASSPSLRGSFGNTIYF TGTGCCAGCAGTCCCTCTTTGCGGGGATCTTTTGGAAACACCATATATTTT many TRBJ1-3 TRBV12-3/TRBV12-4 -
CASSLGDGTNNEKLFF TGTGCCAGCAGTTTAGGGGACGGGACTAATAATGAAAAACTGTTTTTT many TRBJ1-4 TRBV28 -
CSARLAGVGELFF TGCAGCGCCAGACTAGCGGGAGTAGGGGAGCTGTTTTTT - TRBJ2-2 TRBV29-1 TRBD2
CASSSPQGWTSGNGRYEQYF TGTGCCAGCAGCTCACCCCAAGGGTGGACTAGCGGGAATGGGCGCTACGAGCAGTACTTC many TRBJ2-7 TRBV7-2 TRBD2
CASSPVGLEGEETQYF TGTGCCAGCAGTCCCGTCGGTTTGGAGGGGGAAGAGACCCAGTACTTC few TRBJ2-5 TRBV2 -
CASSLGDGNQPQHF TGTGCCAGCAGTTTAGGGGACGGCAATCAGCCCCAGCATTTT many TRBJ1-5 TRBV12-3/TRBV12-4 -
CSARDTPFLDEQYF TGCAGTGCTAGAGATACCCCGTTCCTAGACGAGCAGTACTTC many TRBJ2-7 TRBV20-1 -
CASTPLGQGRQHF TGTGCCAGCACCCCCCTGGGGCAGGGAAGGCAGCATTTT - TRBJ1-5 TRBV6-1 -
CAWSEQTEAFF TGTGCCTGGAGTGAACAGACTGAAGCTTTCTTT many TRBJ1-1 TRBV30 -
CASSLDLANIQYF TGTGCCAGCAGCTTAGATCTAGCCAACATTCAGTACTTC few TRBJ2-4 TRBV7-9 -
CASSLQGITSEAFF TGCGCCAGCAGCTTACAGGGGATAACGTCTGAAGCTTTCTTT many TRBJ1-1 TRBV5-1 TRBD1
CASSEYRGEQFF TGTGCCAGCAGTGAATATAGGGGAGAGCAGTTCTTC few TRBJ2-1 TRBV25-1 -
CASLAGPGSGANVLTF TGTGCCAGCCTGGCGGGGCCTGGCTCTGGGGCCAACGTCCTGACTTTC few TRBJ2-6 TRBV6-1 -
CASSQPGTGFEQYF TGTGCCAGCAGCCAACCCGGGACAGGGTTTGAGCAGTACTTC - TRBJ2-7 TRBV3-1 TRBD1
CASSPPGGSPFYNEQFF TGTGCCAGCTCACCACCCGGTGGTTCCCCTTTCTACAATGAGCAGTTCTTC - TRBJ2-1 TRBV18 -
CASSLSKTGGITDTQYF TGTGCCAGCAGCTTAAGTAAGACGGGAGGGATCACAGATACGCAGTATTTT - TRBJ2-3 TRBV7-8 TRBD2
CASSQQGLASYNEQFF TGCGCCAGCAGCCAACAGGGACTAGCCTCCTACAATGAGCAGTTCTTC - TRBJ2-1 TRBV4-1 TRBD2
CATSSRQGRAILGSVQQFF TGTGCCACCAGCTCACGACAGGGAAGAGCAATCCTAGGGTCCGTCCAGCAGTTCTTC few TRBJ2-1 TRBV15 TRBD1
CAWSTFSTASSQETQYF TGTGCCTGGAGCACCTTCTCGACAGCAAGCTCACAAGAGACCCAGTACTTC - TRBJ2-5 TRBV30 -
CASSERSGQGAEAFF TGTGCCAGCAGTGAACGGTCGGGACAGGGGGCTGAAGCTTTCTTT few TRBJ1-1 TRBV6-1 TRBD1
CASRQPGGSNYGYTF TGTGCCAGCAGGCAACCAGGGGGTTCCAACTATGGCTACACCTTC many TRBJ1-2 TRBV28 TRBD1
CSVVEQGNRETQYF TGCAGCGTTGTCGAACAGGGAAATCGGGAGACCCAGTACTTC many TRBJ2-5 TRBV29-1 -
CSARGLLVADTQYF TGCAGTGCGAGAGGACTTCTCGTCGCCGATACGCAGTATTTT many TRBJ2-3 TRBV20-1 -